These T cell receptor beta chains were read from a single sample in a study of blood T cell repertoires in COVID-19. The method was immunoSEQ multiplex PCR; TCRdb's version includes in-frame clones alone and lacks a portion of them. This table has under 150,000 clones, 55% to 70% appearing once. The sample comprised peripheral blood. The receptor source for this set is an older woman with acute or convalescent COVID-19. CDR3s include the opening cysteine and the closing phenylalanine or tryptophan. Each record gives: CDR3 DNA, CDR3 protein, J gene, D gene, clone size, V gene. A D gene is named only where the DNA matches it firmly. Expanded clones are given a class, and other clones once, few, many or no size at all.

CDR3 DNA: TGTGCCAGCAGTGTGGGCGGGGGGGCCAAGGATGAGCAGTTCTTC; CDR3 protein: CASSVGGGAKDEQFF; J gene: TRBJ2-1; D gene: TRBD2; clone size: many; V gene: TRBV2
CDR3 DNA: TGCGCCAGCAGCCGAGGGGGAGGGGGGACAGATACGCAGTATTTT; CDR3 protein: CASSRGGGGTDTQYF; J gene: TRBJ2-3; D gene: -; clone size: once; V gene: TRBV4-1
CDR3 DNA: TGCAGCGTTGACTCGGGGGGCATCTACGAGCAGTACTTC; CDR3 protein: CSVDSGGIYEQYF; J gene: TRBJ2-7; D gene: -; clone size: -; V gene: TRBV29-1
CDR3 DNA: TGTGCCAGCAGGGACCGACAGGGGGGACATGGCTACACCTTC; CDR3 protein: CASRDRQGGHGYTF; J gene: TRBJ1-2; D gene: TRBD1; clone size: -; V gene: TRBV2
CDR3 DNA: TGTGCCAGTAGTTCCCTGGGCCCGAACACTGAAGCTTTCTTT; CDR3 protein: CASSSLGPNTEAFF; J gene: TRBJ1-1; D gene: -; clone size: -; V gene: TRBV19
CDR3 DNA: TGTGCCAGCAGTTTTCTGGGGGCCACTGAAGCTTTCTTT; CDR3 protein: CASSFLGATEAFF; J gene: TRBJ1-1; D gene: -; clone size: -; V gene: TRBV12-3/TRBV12-4
CDR3 DNA: TGTGCCAGACGTCGGGTAGCGGGAGTATCGGAGACCCAGTACTTC; CDR3 protein: CARRRVAGVSETQYF; J gene: TRBJ2-5; D gene: TRBD2; clone size: -; V gene: TRBV28
CDR3 DNA: TGTGCCAGCTCAGTGGGACTTGGCGACGAGCAGTACTTC; CDR3 protein: CASSVGLGDEQYF; J gene: TRBJ2-7; D gene: -; clone size: -; V gene: TRBV18
CDR3 DNA: TGCGCCAGCAGTGACCCCCCCAGGGACTATGGCTACACCTTC; CDR3 protein: CASSDPPRDYGYTF; J gene: TRBJ1-2; D gene: -; clone size: -; V gene: TRBV10-1
CDR3 DNA: TGTGCCAGCAGCGGGACAGCCAACACCGGGGAGCTGTTTTTT; CDR3 protein: CASSGTANTGELFF; J gene: TRBJ2-2; D gene: TRBD1; clone size: -; V gene: TRBV6-2/TRBV6-3
CDR3 DNA: TGTGCCAGCGGATACAGTAATAATTCACCCCTCCACTTT; CDR3 protein: CASGYSNNSPLHF; J gene: TRBJ1-6; D gene: -; clone size: -; V gene: TRBV6-5
CDR3 DNA: TGTGCCAGCAGCTTAATAGCGGGAGTTGGCTACGAGCAGTACTTC; CDR3 protein: CASSLIAGVGYEQYF; J gene: TRBJ2-7; D gene: TRBD2; clone size: few; V gene: TRBV7-3
CDR3 DNA: TGTGCCAGCAGCTTTACAGGGGGCAGGGGGAATGGCTACACCTTC; CDR3 protein: CASSFTGGRGNGYTF; J gene: TRBJ1-2; D gene: TRBD1; clone size: -; V gene: TRBV28
CDR3 DNA: TGTGCCAGTATTCTAATTAAGGACAGGGAGAATCAGCCCCAGCATTTT; CDR3 protein: CASILIKDRENQPQHF; J gene: TRBJ1-5; D gene: TRBD1; clone size: -; V gene: TRBV19
CDR3 DNA: TGTGCCAGCAGCGGAAACCTAGGACAGTATACTTCTGGAAACACCATATATTTT; CDR3 protein: CASSGNLGQYTSGNTIYF; J gene: TRBJ1-3; D gene: -; clone size: few; V gene: TRBV9
CDR3 DNA: TGTGCCAGCAGTTTTAGAGTTGCAGGGACTAGCCACGAGCAGTACTTC; CDR3 protein: CASSFRVAGTSHEQYF; J gene: TRBJ2-7; D gene: TRBD2; clone size: -; V gene: TRBV6-5
CDR3 DNA: TGTGCCAGCAGCTTGTGGCAGGGTGGGAACACTGAAGCTTTCTTT; CDR3 protein: CASSLWQGGNTEAFF; J gene: TRBJ1-1; D gene: -; clone size: -; V gene: TRBV5-6
CDR3 DNA: TGTGCCAGCAGTGCGCGGGACAGGGTTTCACCCCTCCACTTT; CDR3 protein: CASSARDRVSPLHF; J gene: TRBJ1-6; D gene: TRBD1; clone size: -; V gene: TRBV2
CDR3 DNA: TGTGCCAGCAGCCTGACTAGCGGGGGAGCCTACGAGCAGTACTTC; CDR3 protein: CASSLTSGGAYEQYF; J gene: TRBJ2-7; D gene: TRBD2; clone size: few; V gene: TRBV7-2
CDR3 DNA: TGTGCCAGCAGTCGCGGGACAGGGACTCAAGGCGAGCAGTACTTC; CDR3 protein: CASSRGTGTQGEQYF; J gene: TRBJ2-7; D gene: TRBD1; clone size: -; V gene: TRBV6-5
CDR3 DNA: TGTGCCAGCAGTCTCTACAGGGGTGGTTCACCCCTCCACTTT; CDR3 protein: CASSLYRGGSPLHF; J gene: TRBJ1-6; D gene: TRBD1; clone size: -; V gene: TRBV28
CDR3 DNA: TGTGCCAGCAGTCGATACCCCCGGGGACAGGGCGGTACGGCCGGGGAGCTGTTTTTT; CDR3 protein: CASSRYPRGQGGTAGELFF; J gene: TRBJ2-2; D gene: TRBD1; clone size: -; V gene: TRBV6-6
CDR3 DNA: TGTGCCAGCAGCCCCGGGACAGATGCCTATGGCTACACCTTC; CDR3 protein: CASSPGTDAYGYTF; J gene: TRBJ1-2; D gene: TRBD1; clone size: -; V gene: TRBV5-4
CDR3 DNA: TGCAGCGTTCGAAGGGGTCACACAGATACGCAGTATTTT; CDR3 protein: CSVRRGHTDTQYF; J gene: TRBJ2-3; D gene: -; clone size: once; V gene: TRBV29-1
CDR3 DNA: TGTGCCATCAGTGATCAGGGGGGCAATGAGCAGTTCTTC; CDR3 protein: CAISDQGGNEQFF; J gene: TRBJ2-1; D gene: -; clone size: few; V gene: TRBV10-3
CDR3 DNA: TGCGCCAGCAGCCAACAGGGGTCGAATTCACCCCTCCACTTT; CDR3 protein: CASSQQGSNSPLHF; J gene: TRBJ1-6; D gene: -; clone size: -; V gene: TRBV4-3
CDR3 DNA: TGTGCCAGCAGATTCGGGACTTACAATGAGCAGTTCTTC; CDR3 protein: CASRFGTYNEQFF; J gene: TRBJ2-1; D gene: -; clone size: -; V gene: TRBV6-5
CDR3 DNA: TGTGCCAGCAGTGAGACGGGGGAGAATTCACCCCTCCACTTT; CDR3 protein: CASSETGENSPLHF; J gene: TRBJ1-6; D gene: -; clone size: -; V gene: TRBV6-1
CDR3 DNA: TGCGCCAGCAGCTTCGTGGAGTACAATGAGCAGTTCTTC; CDR3 protein: CASSFVEYNEQFF; J gene: TRBJ2-1; D gene: -; clone size: -; V gene: TRBV5-1
CDR3 DNA: TGTGCCAGCAGCCGGCATGAGGGAAAGCAGTTCTTC; CDR3 protein: CASSRHEGKQFF; J gene: TRBJ2-1; D gene: -; clone size: -; V gene: TRBV3-1/TRBV3-2
CDR3 DNA: TGTGCCAGCTCACCACCACAGGGGGCAGGAAGGGAGCAGTACTTC; CDR3 protein: CASSPPQGAGREQYF; J gene: TRBJ2-7; D gene: TRBD1; clone size: -; V gene: TRBV18
CDR3 DNA: TGTGCCAGCAGCTTAGGGTCACTAGCGGGGATTAATGAGCAGTTCTTC; CDR3 protein: CASSLGSLAGINEQFF; J gene: TRBJ2-1; D gene: TRBD2; clone size: -; V gene: TRBV7-9
CDR3 DNA: TGTGCCTGGAGTATTGCTAGCGGGACCACAGATACGCAGTATTTT; CDR3 protein: CAWSIASGTTDTQYF; J gene: TRBJ2-3; D gene: TRBD2; clone size: -; V gene: TRBV30
CDR3 DNA: TGCGCCAGCAGCCAAGTACCGGGGGGACAGGGCTTTGGCTACACCTTC; CDR3 protein: CASSQVPGGQGFGYTF; J gene: TRBJ1-2; D gene: TRBD1; clone size: -; V gene: TRBV4-1
CDR3 DNA: TGTGCCACCATACCCCGGGACAGGGCCTATGGCTACACCTTC; CDR3 protein: CATIPRDRAYGYTF; J gene: TRBJ1-2; D gene: TRBD1; clone size: -; V gene: TRBV19
CDR3 DNA: TGTGCCAGTAGCGACAGGTCCGAGCAGTACTTC; CDR3 protein: CASSDRSEQYF; J gene: TRBJ2-7; D gene: -; clone size: -; V gene: TRBV19
CDR3 DNA: TGTGCCAGTAGTCCTGGCCCTGGCAATCAGCCCCAGCATTTT; CDR3 protein: CASSPGPGNQPQHF; J gene: TRBJ1-5; D gene: -; clone size: -; V gene: TRBV19
CDR3 DNA: TGTGCCAGCAGCCAAGAGCGAGATGTGTCAGATACGCAGTATTTT; CDR3 protein: CASSQERDVSDTQYF; J gene: TRBJ2-3; D gene: -; clone size: -; V gene: TRBV3-1/TRBV3-2
CDR3 DNA: TGTGCCAGCAGCTTAGAGGACAGGCGGGACACTGAAGCTTTCTTT; CDR3 protein: CASSLEDRRDTEAFF; J gene: TRBJ1-1; D gene: -; clone size: -; V gene: TRBV21-1
CDR3 DNA: TGTGCCAGTGGGTGGGGCGAGGCAGATACGCAGTATTTT; CDR3 protein: CASGWGEADTQYF; J gene: TRBJ2-3; D gene: -; clone size: once; V gene: TRBV19
CDR3 DNA: TGTGCCAGCAGTGAATCCGCGTACGACTCTGGAAACACCATATATTTT; CDR3 protein: CASSESAYDSGNTIYF; J gene: TRBJ1-3; D gene: -; clone size: few; V gene: TRBV25-1
CDR3 DNA: TGTGCCAGCAGCAAAGATCGTGGCAGTCCAGTGGAGGAAAAACTGTTTTTT; CDR3 protein: CASSKDRGSPVEEKLFF; J gene: TRBJ1-4; D gene: -; clone size: -; V gene: TRBV21-1
CDR3 DNA: TGTGCCAGCAGTCCCCCGGGAGGAGCTTTCTTT; CDR3 protein: CASSPPGGAFF; J gene: TRBJ1-1; D gene: -; clone size: -; V gene: TRBV2
CDR3 DNA: TGTGCCAGCTCACCGGTCGTCACAGGGGGGAATGAGCAGTTCTTC; CDR3 protein: CASSPVVTGGNEQFF; J gene: TRBJ2-1; D gene: TRBD1; clone size: -; V gene: TRBV18
CDR3 DNA: TGTGCCACCCGAAACATAGACATCAATGAGCAGTTCTTC; CDR3 protein: CATRNIDINEQFF; J gene: TRBJ2-1; D gene: -; clone size: -; V gene: TRBV10-3
CDR3 DNA: TGTGCCAGCAGTCTAAGGGGTTTGTCAGTCCCAGATACGCAGTATTTT; CDR3 protein: CASSLRGLSVPDTQYF; J gene: TRBJ2-3; D gene: -; clone size: -; V gene: TRBV9
CDR3 DNA: TGTGCCAGCAGTCCGGGGGATGAGCAGTTCTTC; CDR3 protein: CASSPGDEQFF; J gene: TRBJ2-1; D gene: -; clone size: -; V gene: TRBV6-5
CDR3 DNA: TGTGCCAGCAGCTTGGGGACAGCACTTAGCAATCAGCCCCAGCATTTT; CDR3 protein: CASSLGTALSNQPQHF; J gene: TRBJ1-5; D gene: -; clone size: medium-sized; V gene: TRBV5-6
CDR3 DNA: TGTGCCAGCAGCCTCTACAATGAGCAGTTCTTC; CDR3 protein: CASSLYNEQFF; J gene: TRBJ2-1; D gene: -; clone size: -; V gene: TRBV6-6
CDR3 DNA: TGCAGTGCTAGTATGGGGGGGAGAAACGATGTTGGCTACACCTTC; CDR3 protein: CSASMGGRNDVGYTF; J gene: TRBJ1-2; D gene: -; clone size: -; V gene: TRBV20-1
CDR3 DNA: TGTGCCAGCAGCCGCCCCCCAGGGGGCTTAGAGGAGCAGTACTTC; CDR3 protein: CASSRPPGGLEEQYF; J gene: TRBJ2-7; D gene: TRBD1; clone size: once; V gene: TRBV5-4
CDR3 DNA: TGTGCCAGCAGTTTAGGAGTCACAGATACGCAGTATTTT; CDR3 protein: CASSLGVTDTQYF; J gene: TRBJ2-3; D gene: -; clone size: -; V gene: TRBV12-3/TRBV12-4
CDR3 DNA: TGTGCCAGCAGTGACCGACTCCCGGGCGGGGAGCTGTTTTTT; CDR3 protein: CASSDRLPGGELFF; J gene: TRBJ2-2; D gene: -; clone size: -; V gene: TRBV6-1
CDR3 DNA: TGTGCCAGCTCCTGGACAGGGAGCAAAGAAAAACTGTTTTTT; CDR3 protein: CASSWTGSKEKLFF; J gene: TRBJ1-4; D gene: TRBD1; clone size: -; V gene: TRBV6-5
CDR3 DNA: TGCGCCAGCAGCTCCGGCCCGCTAGCCAATGAGCAGTTCTTC; CDR3 protein: CASSSGPLANEQFF; J gene: TRBJ2-1; D gene: -; clone size: -; V gene: TRBV5-1
CDR3 DNA: TGTGCCAGCAGCCCCCACAGCGCGGGAGGGTACAATGAGCAGTTCTTC; CDR3 protein: CASSPHSAGGYNEQFF; J gene: TRBJ2-1; D gene: TRBD2; clone size: -; V gene: TRBV9
CDR3 DNA: TGTGCCAGCTCACCAGGCAGAAAGGAGACCCAGTACTTC; CDR3 protein: CASSPGRKETQYF; J gene: TRBJ2-5; D gene: -; clone size: few; V gene: TRBV18
CDR3 DNA: TGTGCCAGCAGTGTGGGGGGGGTCACAGATACGCAGTATTTT; CDR3 protein: CASSVGGVTDTQYF; J gene: TRBJ2-3; D gene: TRBD2; clone size: few; V gene: TRBV2
CDR3 DNA: TGTGCCAGTAGTATAGGGCAGGGTTTCGGAGATACGCAGTATTTT; CDR3 protein: CASSIGQGFGDTQYF; J gene: TRBJ2-3; D gene: -; clone size: -; V gene: TRBV19